This T cell receptor beta chain was sequenced for a study of T cell responses to AZD1222 COVID-19 vaccine. The overall study: Some second doses came at about 4 weeks and others at about 12 weeks; these were pooled. General study findings and limits: There were vaccine-associated CD4 TCRs across spike, dominant at 160-218 and 743-854. In a largely white British group with more females than males, clonal diversity was possibly underestimated.

Clones were read by immunoSEQ multiplex PCR, and TCRdb kept only the in-frame ones, dropping some. The sample yields more than 95,000 clones, roughly 90% seen once. Regarding this clone: Its specificity is unknown.

Germline CDR1 is MNHEY and CDR2 is SVGEGT. This CDR3 contains 12 residues. V lost 6 bases, J lost 6 bases, and 9 bases lay in between. This receptor was obtained from an adult in good health. The sequencing used peripheral blood, collected on day 0 of AZD1222 vaccination. The V and J genes are TRBV6-2 or TRBV6-3 and TRBJ2-1; no definite D call. The CDR3 sequence: CASSWVFNEQFF. The CDR3 DNA follows: TGTGCCAGCAGCTGGGTCTTCAATGAGCAGTTCTTC.